The T cell receptor beta chain under discussion was sequenced for a study of vaccination and CD4 T cells after COVID-19. Looking at the study overall: Six males and four females constituted the convalescent cohort, two of whom were Hispanic.

Sequencing of the DNA from cultured CD4+ T cells was carried out with the Oncomine TCR Beta short-read assay. TCRdb re-derived calls from the PCR reads in MiXCR, one entry per CDR3 protein. The top ten clones hold roughly 6.6% of a sample with around 27,000 distinct CDR3 sequences, around 28% of them seen once. Time point defined: late sampling 161 to 241 days after vaccination in three convalescent patients. Treatment here: roughly ten-day PBMC culture with coronavirus spike peptide pools or control peptides (ViraFEST assay). ViraFEST sequenced TCRs after peptide-pool expansion of antigen-specific T cells. Researchers reported culturing approximately 2 million PBMCs per well with about 9.4 IU/ml IL-2 and about 9.3 ug/ml peptide pools. Trimming cost V 6 bases and J 4 bases; bases outside gene matches: 19. CDR3 length: 20 amino acids. Germline values: CDR1 MDHEN, CDR2 SYDVKM. As concerns this clonotype: Its specificity is unknown.

This chain connects TRBV28 to TRBJ2-6, with 9 bases matching TRBD2. The clonotype was recovered from a human donor who had recovered from COVID-19. The specimen was CD4+ T cells from blood, cultured in vitro, collected about 7 months after SARS-CoV-2 vaccination. The CDR3: CASSLYHSGSYGSGANVLTF. DNA of the CDR3: TGTGCCAGCAGCCTCTACCATAGCGGGAGCTATGGTTCGGGGGCCAACGTCCTGACTTTC.